This T cell receptor beta chain was observed in a study of a mutant IDH1 vaccine in newly diagnosed glioma. Study information: Beginning 4-6 weeks after radiotherapy alone, or with temozolomide cycles, vaccination took place. Males made up 62.5% and females roughly 40% of treated patients, whose mean age was approximately 44 years. Overall study results and limits: Pseudoprogression showed no apparent link to changes in top peripheral T cell clonotypes.

Trimming cost V 5 bases and J 2 bases; bases outside gene matches: 21. The germline CDR1 and CDR2 sequences are PRHDT and FYEKMQ (reference sequence). This CDR3 contains 19 residues. This sample's time point: week 23, last vaccination. Every vaccine dose comprised 300 ug of mutant IDH1 20-mer peptide plus topical imiquimod. The donors had new WHO grade 3 or 4 astrocytomas; these were IDH1-mutant and ATRX-lost. Using immunoSEQ multiplex PCR, the repertoire was profiled, and TCRdb retains in-frame clones only, with some absent. This sample yields around 39,000 clones, of which about 81% are seen a single time; less than 3% belongs to the top ten. To note about this clone: Its antigen is as yet unknown.

The rearrangement links TRBV13 to TRBJ2-7; 7 bases are a match to TRBD1. This receptor was taken from a woman between 18 and 29 years old with glioma. Some clones in this sample may be carry-over from other donors' samples. The sample was PBMCs, taken from a glioma patient whose treatment included an IDH1 peptide vaccine. The CDR3 region has the DNA TGTGCCAGCAGCATCAAACAGGGGATACCCCAACCGAGTACCTACGAGCAGTACTTC. Translating gives CASSIKQGIPQPSTYEQYF.